This TCR beta chain stems from a study of cytomegalovirus exposure and HLA in healthy donors. Study overall: The same platform was used for the 130 or so validation repertoires as for the approximately 730 first-cohort repertoires, as reported in a later analysis. General study findings and limits: It was reportedly the case that the classifier diagnosed cytomegalovirus status with high specificity and sensitivity.

This CDR3 has 14 residues. V lost 7 bases and J lost 1; bases outside the gene matches: 5. From germline, CDR1 is SNHLY and CDR2 FYNNEI. Comments on this clone: The antigen remains undetermined.

Some clones are missing from TCRdb's copy, which holds only in-frame ones; the method was immunoSEQ multiplex PCR. The sample contains over 250,000 clones, 80% to 90% of which appear only once. The sequencing input was PBMCs. The chain couples TRBV2 to TRBJ1-1; 8 bases are a match to TRBD1. The sequence came from a woman aged 18 to 35 in good health and CMV-seronegative. The CDR3 loop reads CASIPTGENTEAFF. The DNA for the CDR3 is TGTGCCAGCATTCCGACAGGGGAGAACACTGAAGCTTTCTTT.